The 20 T cell receptor beta chains presented below share a single source sample, sequenced in a study of beta chain features in type 1 diabetes. Broader study findings: For Type 1 diabetes patients, all four CD4+ subsets carried TCRB CDR3s that were moderately but significantly shorter.

Investigators reverse transcribed all isolated RNA, so they sequenced expressed TCRB transcripts. Produced via immunoSEQ multiplex PCR; TCRdb's table is partial and in-frame only. The sample includes hundreds of thousands of clones, around 8.5% of them seen just once. Their recognized antigens are unknown. Material: central memory CD4+ T cells from blood. The source is a man between 25 and 39 years old with type 1 diabetes.

The table lists this clone with a few counts. This sequence joins TRBV6-1 and TRBJ2-7; D possibly corresponds to TRBD1 (6 bases). Per the germline V gene, CDR1 is MNHNS and CDR2 is SASEGT. The V end lost 5 bases, the J end lost 5 bases, and 13 bases lay between the germline ends. The CDR3 loop spans 13 amino acids. Written as DNA, the CDR3 is TGTGCCAGCAGTAAGGACAGTTACCACGAGCAGTACTTC. This gives the protein CASSKDSYHEQYF.

CDR3 in DNA: TGTGCCAGCATGGGGCAGGGGAAGGGACAGCCCCAGCATTTT. This encodes CASMGQGKGQPQHF. The chain uses TRBV2 and TRBJ1-5; maybe TRBD1 (6 bases). The CDR3 is 14 residues long. CDR1 and CDR2 from the germline V gene are SNHLY and FYNNEI. V was shortened by 7 bases and J by 7 bases, with 17 bases between the two germline ends.

CDR3 coding DNA: TGTGCCAGCAGCTCGGGACAGCAATTCCTCACAGATACGCAGTATTTT. Protein sequence: CASSSGQQFLTDTQYF. V and J are TRBV7-9 and TRBJ2-3; 7 bases are shared with TRBD1. Per germline, CDR1 SEHNR and CDR2 FQNEAQ (reference sequence). V lost 4 bases, J lost 2 bases, and 9 bases stayed unmatched. CDR3 size: 16 residues.

This clone appeared many times. V gene TRBV7-9 combines with J gene TRBJ2-3; 12 bases map to TRBD2. Germline loops: CDR1 SEHNR, CDR2 FQNEAQ (reference sequence). V shed 5 bases and J 4 bases; nucleotides not matched to a gene: 10. The CDR3 has 17 amino acids. The chain's CDR3 is CASSIARTSGVSDTQYF. CDR3 nucleotides: TGTGCCAGCAGCATCGCCCGGACTAGCGGGGTATCAGATACGCAGTATTTT.

This clone was detected ten times or more. J is TRBJ2-2 and V is TRBV4-2; 9 bases line up with TRBD2. In germline, CDR1 is LGHNA, CDR2 YNFKEQ. The CDR3 runs to 17 residues. Trimming took 1 base from V and 4 from J; bases not matched to a gene: 7. The CDR3 DNA reads as TGTGCCAGCAGCCAAGTGGCCGCGGGGGGGCCCACCGGGGAGCTGTTTTTT. This gives the protein CASSQVAAGGPTGELFF.

This clone was recorded a few times. This chain connects TRBV7-6 to TRBJ2-3; D gene unclear. From germline, CDR1 is SGHVS and CDR2 FNYEAQ. CDR3 size: 12 residues. Trimming removed 5 bases at V and 2 bases at J, with 5 bases between. This CDR3 reads CASSPHTDTQYF. Here the CDR3 DNA reads TGTGCCAGCAGCCCGCACACAGATACGCAGTATTTT.

This clone turned up a few times. The chain couples TRBV7-6 to TRBJ2-6; D uncertain. Germline lookup yields CDR1 SGHVS and CDR2 FNYEAQ. V lost 2 bases and J 0 bases, leaving 11 bases between the germline ends. There are 17 residues in the CDR3. This chain's CDR3 is CASSLLVSVSGANVLTF. CDR3 sequence (DNA): TGTGCCAGCAGCTTATTGGTCAGCGTCTCTGGGGCCAACGTCCTGACTTTC.

The V gene is TRBV9, the J gene TRBJ2-3; possibly TRBD2 for D (5 bases). CDR1 is SGDLS and CDR2 is YYNGEE in the germline V gene. Trimming took 3 bases from V and 1 from J, leaving 12 bases between them. This CDR3 is 15 amino acids long. This CDR3 reads CASSALDSRTDTQYF. The DNA of the CDR3 is TGTGCCAGCAGCGCATTGGACTCCCGCACAGATACGCAGTATTTT.

V usage is TRBV28 and J usage is TRBJ1-2, with D uncertain. The V gene's germline CDR1 is MDHEN and CDR2 SYDVKM. Trimming pared 2 bases from V and 4 bases from J, leaving 8 bases between. The CDR3 totals 13 residues. For the CDR3, the DNA is TGTGCCAGCAGTTTAGAGGGAGGCTATGGCTACACCTTC. As protein: CASSLEGGYGYTF.

This clone has only a few counts. Other DNA sequences in the sample encode the same CDR3. The chain carries TRBV25-1 and TRBJ2-7; D is ambiguous. The germline V gene has CDR1 MGHDK and CDR2 SYGVNS. CDR3 length: 11 residues. V was shortened by 1 base and J by 3 bases, with 1 base between the two germline ends. The CDR3 sequence is CASSEFYEQYF. CDR3 sequence (DNA): TGTGCCAGCAGTGAATTCTACGAGCAGTACTTC.

This clone occurred a few times. This chain connects TRBV4-2 to TRBJ2-2; weak D call: TRBD2 (6 bases). This CDR3 region has 17 residues. Per germline, CDR1 LGHNA and CDR2 YNFKEQ. Trimming shortened V by 0 bases and J by 4 bases, and 15 bases separated the two germline ends. CDR3 bases: TGTGCCAGCAGCCAAGATCCCGCCCGGGGGACCACCGGGGAGCTGTTTTTT. It translates to CASSQDPARGTTGELFF.

This clone has only a few counts. The rearrangement links TRBV2 to TRBJ1-1, with no clear D. The CDR3 runs 13 residues. The germline gives CDR1 SNHLY, CDR2 FYNNEI. Trimming cost V 5 bases and J 1 base, with 8 bases left between them. As DNA, the CDR3 is TGTGCCAGCAGTCGTGACGGGAACACTGAAGCTTTCTTT. It codes for CASSRDGNTEAFF.

This clone turned up a few times. The chain is built from TRBV9 and TRBJ1-3; D remains ambiguous. Germline-derived CDR1 and CDR2 are SGDLS and YYNGEE. The CDR3 runs to 14 residues. V dropped 4 bases and J dropped 2 bases, with 10 bases sitting between them. CDR3: CASSQAGAGNTIYF. The CDR3 DNA follows: TGTGCCAGCAGCCAAGCCGGGGCTGGAAACACCATATATTTT.

This clone has just a few counts. V gene TRBV5-5 combines with J gene TRBJ2-4; D is uncertain. Trimming pared 0 bases from V and 8 bases from J, leaving 12 bases between. Germline lookup yields CDR1 SGHKS and CDR2 YYEKEE (reference sequence). This CDR3 has 14 residues. CDR3 region: CASSLARQTDIQYF. The CDR3 bases are TGTGCCAGCAGCTTGGCCCGCCAGACGGACATTCAGTACTTC.

This clone was observed a few times. The chain carries TRBV9 and TRBJ2-1; tentatively, D is TRBD1 or TRBD2 (6 bases each). V gave up 0 bases and J gave up 10 bases, with 11 bases separating them. The CDR3 has 13 amino acids. From germline, CDR1 is SGDLS and CDR2 YYNGEE. As DNA, the CDR3 is TGTGCCAGCAGCGTAGCGGGGGCACAGGAGCAGTTCTTC. Translated: CASSVAGAQEQFF. The full variable domain, with the rest looked up from reference TRBV9 and TRBJ2-1, is DSGVTQTPKHLITATGQRVTLRCSPRSGDLSVYWYQQSLDQGLQFLIQYYNGEERAKGNILERFSAQQFPDLHSELNLSSLELGDSALYFCASSVAGAQEQFFGPGTRLTVL.

This clone was found a few times. V is TRBV6-5 and J is TRBJ2-2, with 8 nucleotides matching TRBD1. This CDR3 has 15 residues. J was trimmed by 1 base and V by 5 bases; bases with no gene match: 3. Germline V gives CDR1 MNHEY, CDR2 SVGAGI. DNA for the CDR3: TGTGCCAGCAGTACGGGGACAGGGAACACCGGGGAGCTGTTTTTT. Translating gives CASSTGTGNTGELFF.

The chain uses TRBV5-1 and TRBJ2-7; tentative D call: TRBD2 (6 bases). Between the trimmed V and J ends, which lost 1 base and 7 bases, there was a span of 18 bases. Germline V gene data show CDR1 as SGHRS and CDR2 as YFSETQ. There are 15 residues in the CDR3. The CDR3 DNA sequence: TGCGCCAGCAGCTTGATGGGAGGCGGTCACGTGGAGCAGTACTTC. Translating it yields CASSLMGGGHVEQYF.

In this sample, this clone turned up a few times. This sequence joins TRBV21-1 and TRBJ2-7; TRBD1 is the table's D call and was not checked against the DNA. TRBV21-1 is flagged as a pseudogene. This CDR3 has 15 amino acids. The CDR3 is CASSTGQGSCYEQYF. The CDR3 DNA is TGTGCCAGCAGCACAGGACAGGGGAGTTGCTACGAGCAGTACTTC.

The rearrangement joins TRBV6-6 to TRBJ1-2; D gene unclear. The CDR3 sequence is 14 residues long. V lost 5 bases, J lost 0 bases, and 10 bases lay in between. Germline V gives CDR1 MNHNY, CDR2 SVGAGI (reference sequence). This CDR3 is CASSRVGANYGYTF. CDR3 nucleotide sequence: TGTGCCAGCAGTCGCGTGGGCGCTAACTATGGCTACACCTTC.

This clone was recorded a few times. This chain joins TRBV5-1 and TRBJ1-1, with D maybe TRBD1 (5 bases). The CDR3 contains 14 residues. Germline V gene data show CDR1 as SGHRS and CDR2 as YFSETQ. V was cut by 3 bases and J by 5 bases, with 14 bases left in between. The CDR3 DNA is TGCGCCAGCAGCTCTCTCCTGGGGCGGACTGAAGCTTTCTTT. Translating gives CASSSLLGRTEAFF. Looking up the rest from reference TRBV5-1 and TRBJ1-1 gives the full variable domain: KAGVTQTPRYLIKTRGQQVTLSCSPISGHRSVSWYQQTPGQGLQFLFEYFSETQRNKGNFPGRFSGRQFSNSRSEMNVSTLELGDSALYLCASSSLLGRTEAFFGQGTRLTVV.